Below are 3 T cell receptor beta chains sequenced from a single sample in a study of blood T cell repertoires in COVID-19. Profiling relied on immunoSEQ multiplex PCR, and the TCRdb table lists in-frame clones only, not all of them. The sample yields 150,000 to 200,000 clones, over 80% seen once. Material for sequencing was peripheral blood. The receptor source for this set is a woman older than 75 with active or convalescent COVID-19.

The J gene is TRBJ1-1, the V gene TRBV6-5, with D unclear. The CDR3 covers 13 residues. The germline V gene has CDR1 MNHEY and CDR2 SVGAGI. The V and J ends lost 8 bases and 3 bases respectively, with 13 bases between them. CDR3 nucleotides: TGTGCCAGCGGTTCTAGTCTGTACACTGAAGCTTTCTTT. This encodes CASGSSLYTEAFF.

The chain uses TRBV7-9 and TRBJ1-4; TRBD1 is a possible D gene (5 bases). The germline V gene has CDR1 SEHNR and CDR2 FQNEAQ (reference sequence). The CDR3 length is 17 residues. The V end was cut by 5 bases, the J end by 1 base, with 17 bases between. CDR3 in DNA: TGTGCCAGCAGCCCGGGGGTCGGGGGTAAAACTAATGAAAAACTGTTTTTT. Residues: CASSPGVGGKTNEKLFF. Based on the CDR3 plus reference TRBV7-9 and TRBJ1-4, the full variable domain is DTGVSQNPRHKITKRGQNVTFRCDPISEHNRLYWYRQTLGQGPEFLTYFQNEAQLEKSRLLSDRFSAERPKGSFSTLEIQRTEQGDSAMYLCASSPGVGGKTNEKLFFGSGTQLSVL.

A few counts support this clone. The CDR3 reads CASSSGLRSPLHF. For the CDR3, the DNA is TGTGCCAGCAGTTCAGGACTGAGGTCACCCCTCCACTTT. The V and J genes are TRBV28 and TRBJ1-6; no clear D. Per germline, CDR1 MDHEN and CDR2 SYDVKM. The V end was cut by 4 bases, the J end by 10 bases, with 11 bases between. The CDR3 has 13 residues.